These T cell receptor beta chains were read from a single sample in a study of blood T cell repertoires in COVID-19. Some clones are missing from TCRdb's copy, which holds only in-frame ones; the method was immunoSEQ multiplex PCR. The sample contains about 250,000 clones, roughly 88% of which appear only once. The specimen sequenced was peripheral blood. All receptors come from a man aged 35 to 55 with acute or convalescent COVID-19. CDR3s include the opening cysteine and the closing phenylalanine or tryptophan.

V gene: TRBV19
CDR3 protein: CASSTVRGRYEAFF

V gene: TRBV5-5
CDR3 protein: CASSLSRTTGAFF

V gene: TRBV18
CDR3 protein: CASSPNPATGVNSPLHF

V gene: TRBV19
CDR3 protein: CASSILNEKLFF

V gene: TRBV25-1
CDR3 protein: CASSGPGQGSTGELFF

V gene: TRBV19
CDR3 protein: CASSTQGRGNYGYTF

V gene: TRBV27
CDR3 protein: CASSLIGGTEAFF

V gene: TRBV5-6
CDR3 protein: CASSLGKRLNTEAFF

V gene: TRBV7-9
CDR3 protein: CASSYTSGYTDTQYF

V gene: TRBV9
CDR3 protein: CASGRTNTEAFF

V gene: TRBV5-1
CDR3 protein: CASSLEVLAGVADTQYF

V gene: TRBV5-1
CDR3 protein: CASSLDWTEFGELFF

V gene: TRBV14
CDR3 protein: CASSQLAIGFLYNEQFF

V gene: TRBV18
CDR3 protein: CASSPSWASGYSLDEQFF

V gene: TRBV9
CDR3 protein: CASSAQGGGNQPQHF

V gene: TRBV10-3
CDR3 protein: CAISDWTSGMNSETQYF

V gene: TRBV25-1
CDR3 protein: CASSDYKGPNEKLFF

V gene: TRBV12-3/TRBV12-4
CDR3 protein: CASTNTGNTEAFF

V gene: TRBV7-9
CDR3 protein: CASSFLRLLASSGDTQYF

V gene: TRBV18
CDR3 protein: CASSPTPQGLAANTGELFF

V gene: TRBV14
CDR3 protein: CASSQGTGTLPSTDTQYF

V gene: TRBV2
CDR3 protein: CASSEMGLPYNEQFF

V gene: TRBV19
CDR3 protein: CASSIQSGGAEQFF

V gene: TRBV25-1
CDR3 protein: CASSGYGELFF

V gene: TRBV9
CDR3 protein: CASSVASTLNEDTQYF

V gene: TRBV2
CDR3 protein: CASSGFMNTEAFF

V gene: TRBV4-1
CDR3 protein: CASSQPTAAEPLHF

V gene: TRBV19
CDR3 protein: CASSNRDEGNYGYTF

V gene: TRBV27
CDR3 protein: CASSWTGSYEQYF

V gene: TRBV18
CDR3 protein: CASSPRSFTSGSFNEQFF

V gene: TRBV10-3
CDR3 protein: CAISDGRAETQYF

V gene: TRBV9
CDR3 protein: CASSVGVPTGEQFF

V gene: TRBV7-2
CDR3 protein: CASSLEFTSGIGTQYF

V gene: TRBV19
CDR3 protein: CASSTRRGGTEAFF

V gene: TRBV6-5
CDR3 protein: CASSSGTGAGGYTF

V gene: TRBV4-2
CDR3 protein: CASSQGVGALRHQPQHF

V gene: TRBV28
CDR3 protein: CASSLSQRASNQPQHF

V gene: TRBV6-1
CDR3 protein: CASSEILPGGSYNSPLHF

V gene: TRBV2
CDR3 protein: CASSESGLITGELFF

V gene: TRBV4-1
CDR3 protein: CASSQASSSLGEKLFF

V gene: TRBV19
CDR3 protein: CASNPSRDQPQHF

V gene: TRBV14
CDR3 protein: CASSQAGWTEAFF

V gene: TRBV11-2
CDR3 protein: CASSRLTGSIEAFF

V gene: TRBV19
CDR3 protein: CASIWGVLPGRGYTF

V gene: TRBV14
CDR3 protein: CASSQGQLALHF

V gene: TRBV5-1
CDR3 protein: CASSTQPQGANNSPLHF

V gene: TRBV3-1/TRBV3-2
CDR3 protein: CASSQPQGAPLANEQFF

V gene: TRBV6-1
CDR3 protein: CASSERQGWEKLFF

V gene: TRBV5-6
CDR3 protein: CASSQLAGGLTDTQYF

V gene: TRBV2
CDR3 protein: CASRWDRRYGYTF

V gene: TRBV2
CDR3 protein: CASTWADTQETQYF

V gene: TRBV6-5
CDR3 protein: CASRADSVSGNTIYF

V gene: TRBV7-9
CDR3 protein: CASSRGLRGGRDTQYF

V gene: TRBV16
CDR3 protein: CASARGRGDNQPQHF

V gene: TRBV23-1
CDR3 protein: CASSPVPSMGRARQPQHF

V gene: TRBV30
CDR3 protein: CAWGDRGKGYTF

V gene: TRBV7-8
CDR3 protein: CAVDSSYNEQFF